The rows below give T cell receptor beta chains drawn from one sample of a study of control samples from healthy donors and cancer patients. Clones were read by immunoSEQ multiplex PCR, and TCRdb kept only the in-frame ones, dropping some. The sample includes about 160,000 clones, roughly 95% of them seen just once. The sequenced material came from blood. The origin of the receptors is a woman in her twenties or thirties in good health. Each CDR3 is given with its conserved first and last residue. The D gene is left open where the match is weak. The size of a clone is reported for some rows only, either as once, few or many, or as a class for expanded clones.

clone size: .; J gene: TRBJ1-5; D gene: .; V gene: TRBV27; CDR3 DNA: TGTGCCAGCAGTAAAGGGGAAGAGAATCAGCCCCAGCATTTT; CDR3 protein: CASSKGEENQPQHF
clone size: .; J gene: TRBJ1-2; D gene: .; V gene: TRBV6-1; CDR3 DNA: TGTGCCAGCAAACGAGGACTGGAAGCTAACTATGGCTACACCTTC; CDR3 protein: CASKRGLEANYGYTF
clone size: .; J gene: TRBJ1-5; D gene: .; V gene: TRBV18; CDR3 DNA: TGTGCCAGCTCAGCGGACGGGAATCAGCCCCAGCATTTT; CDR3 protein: CASSADGNQPQHF
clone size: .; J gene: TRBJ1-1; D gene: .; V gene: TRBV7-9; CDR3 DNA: TGTGTGGGACTCGGGGCAGGGTTTTTCGCTGAAGCTTTCTTT; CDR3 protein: CVGLGAGFFAEAFF
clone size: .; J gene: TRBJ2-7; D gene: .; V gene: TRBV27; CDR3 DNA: TGTGCCAGCAGTTTATCCCACGGAGGGAGCCCTTCCGAGCAGTACTTC; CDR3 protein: CASSLSHGGSPSEQYF
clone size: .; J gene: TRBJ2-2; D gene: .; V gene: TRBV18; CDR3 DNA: TGTGCCAGCTCCCCCGGTTGGGGGACGAACACCGGGGAGCTGTTTTTT; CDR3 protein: CASSPGWGTNTGELFF
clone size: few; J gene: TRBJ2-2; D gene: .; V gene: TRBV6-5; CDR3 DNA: TGTGCCAGCAGTTACAGGGTGGCCGGGGAGCTGTTTTTT; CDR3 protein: CASSYRVAGELFF
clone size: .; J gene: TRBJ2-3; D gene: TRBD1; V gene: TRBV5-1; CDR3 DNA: TGCGCCAGCAGCTTGACGCCGGGACAGGCATTGGATACGCAGTATTTT; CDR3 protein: CASSLTPGQALDTQYF
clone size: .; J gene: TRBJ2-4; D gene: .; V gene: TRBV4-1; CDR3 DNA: TGCGCCAGCAGCCAGGAGGCCCGGGGGTTATCCAAAAACATTCAGTACTTC; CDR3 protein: CASSQEARGLSKNIQYF
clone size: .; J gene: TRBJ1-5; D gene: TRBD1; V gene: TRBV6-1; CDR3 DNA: TGTGCCAGCAGTGAAGCGGAACCCGGGACAGGGATTTGGAATCAGCCCCAGCATTTT; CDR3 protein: CASSEAEPGTGIWNQPQHF
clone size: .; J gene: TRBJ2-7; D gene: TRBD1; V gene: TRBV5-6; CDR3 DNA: TGTGCCAGCAGTGGGGAGACAGGGCCCTACGAGCAGTACTTC; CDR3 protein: CASSGETGPYEQYF
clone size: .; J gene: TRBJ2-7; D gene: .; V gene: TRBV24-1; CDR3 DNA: TGTGCCACCAGTCTGGGCGGGACAGCGACCTACGAGCAGTACTTC; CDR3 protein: CATSLGGTATYEQYF
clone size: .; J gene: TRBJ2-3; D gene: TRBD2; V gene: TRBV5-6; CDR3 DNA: TGTGCCAGCAGCCGACTAGCGGATACCACAGATACGCAGTATTTT; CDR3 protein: CASSRLADTTDTQYF
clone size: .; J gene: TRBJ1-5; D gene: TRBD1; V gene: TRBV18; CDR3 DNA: TGTGCCAGCTCACCGGACAGGGGCAATCAGCCCCAGCATTTT; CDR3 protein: CASSPDRGNQPQHF
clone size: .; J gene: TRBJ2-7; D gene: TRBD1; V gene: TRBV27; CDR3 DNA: TGTGCCAGCAGTTTTCCGACAGGGGAAGAGCAGTACTTC; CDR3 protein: CASSFPTGEEQYF
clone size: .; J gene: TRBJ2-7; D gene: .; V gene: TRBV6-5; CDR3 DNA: TGTGCCATTTTATCGACAGTGACCTACGAGCAGTACTTC; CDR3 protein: CAILSTVTYEQYF
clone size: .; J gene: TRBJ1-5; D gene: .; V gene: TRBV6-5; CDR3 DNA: TGTGCCAGCAGTTACCAGGGTACCGCGGGCAATCAGCCCCAGCATTTT; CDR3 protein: CASSYQGTAGNQPQHF
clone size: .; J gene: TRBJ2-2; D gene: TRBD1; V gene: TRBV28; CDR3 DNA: TGTGCCAGCAGAACCGGGACAGGGGGCGCCGGGGAGCTGTTTTTT; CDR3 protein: CASRTGTGGAGELFF
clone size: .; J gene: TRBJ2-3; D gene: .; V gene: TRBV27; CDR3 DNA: TGTGCCAGCAGCCGTCTTGGCACAGATACGCAGTATTTT; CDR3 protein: CASSRLGTDTQYF
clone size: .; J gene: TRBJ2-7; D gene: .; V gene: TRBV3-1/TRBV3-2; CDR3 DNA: TGTGCCAGCAGCCAAGGCGTTTTGGGCTCCGAGCAGTACTTC; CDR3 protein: CASSQGVLGSEQYF
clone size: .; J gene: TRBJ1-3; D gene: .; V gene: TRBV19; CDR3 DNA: TGTGCCACCAGCAGCGGCAGAGACTCTGGAAACACCATATATTTT; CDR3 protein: CATSSGRDSGNTIYF
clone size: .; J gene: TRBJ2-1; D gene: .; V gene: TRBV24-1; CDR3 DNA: TGTGCCACCAGTGATTCCTCTGCCGGATCCGGTGAGCAGTTCTTC; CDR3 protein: CATSDSSAGSGEQFF
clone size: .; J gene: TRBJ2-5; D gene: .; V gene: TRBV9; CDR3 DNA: TGTGCCAGCAGCGTAAGCGGGACAGCACGAGGGGAGACCCAGTACTTC; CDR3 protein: CASSVSGTARGETQYF
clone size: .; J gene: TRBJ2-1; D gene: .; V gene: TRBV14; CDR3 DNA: TGTGCCAGCAGCCCATTGGGGGAGGCCCAGTTCTTC; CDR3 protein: CASSPLGEAQFF
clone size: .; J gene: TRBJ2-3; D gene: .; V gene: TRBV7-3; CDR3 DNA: TGTGCCAGCAGCCCCCGGGGCGCCCCCCTACCGCAGTATTTT; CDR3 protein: CASSPRGAPLPQYF
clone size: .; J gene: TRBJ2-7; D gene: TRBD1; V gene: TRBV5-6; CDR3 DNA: TGTGCCAGCAGCTTGGGACAGGGATTCTACGAGCAGTACTTC; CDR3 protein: CASSLGQGFYEQYF
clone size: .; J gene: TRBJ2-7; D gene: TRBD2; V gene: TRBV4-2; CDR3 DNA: TGTGCCAGCAGCCAAGATCTTCCGGGGCGGGAGTTGGTGTACGAGCAGTACTTC; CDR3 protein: CASSQDLPGRELVYEQYF
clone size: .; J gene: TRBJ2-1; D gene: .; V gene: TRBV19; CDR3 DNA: TGTGCCAGTAGCCCGGGACTTTTGCTCTCCTACAATGAGCAGTTCTTC; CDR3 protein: CASSPGLLLSYNEQFF
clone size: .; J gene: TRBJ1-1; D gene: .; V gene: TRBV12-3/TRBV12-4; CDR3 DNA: TGTGCCAGCAGTTCTTGGGGAACTGAAGCTTTCTTT; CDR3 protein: CASSSWGTEAFF
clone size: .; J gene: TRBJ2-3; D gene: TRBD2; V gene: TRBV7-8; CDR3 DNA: TGTGCCAGCAGCTTGTTCGGGACTAGCGGCACAGATACGCAGTATTTT; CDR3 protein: CASSLFGTSGTDTQYF